This TCR beta chain was recorded in a study of OX40 agonist ivuxolimab in advanced cancers. Study details: A mean age of approximately 60 years, range about 20 to 79, was recorded, and approximately 79% were male.

Data came from immunoSEQ multiplex PCR; TCRdb stores just in-frame clones and leaves some out. The repertoire consists of 55,000 to 65,000 clones, with around 87% occurring once and the leading ten covering 3.5% to 4%. This clone was counted once. Trimming cost V 3 bases and J 7 bases, with 16 bases left between them. Per the germline V gene, CDR1 is SGHTA and CDR2 is FQGNSA. CDR3 length: 14 residues. The sequence was collected from an adult with an advanced solid tumor such as melanoma, head and neck, liver or kidney cancer. This specimen was CD4+ or CD8+ T cells sorted from blood, taken in a trial of the OX40 agonist ivuxolimab. This chain joins TRBV7-2 and TRBJ2-7, with D perhaps given as TRBD1 or TRBD2 (5 bases each). The CDR3 DNA follows: TGTGCCAGCAGCTTGGGGGACCCGCCGCGGGAGCAGTACTTC. It specifies CASSLGDPPREQYF.